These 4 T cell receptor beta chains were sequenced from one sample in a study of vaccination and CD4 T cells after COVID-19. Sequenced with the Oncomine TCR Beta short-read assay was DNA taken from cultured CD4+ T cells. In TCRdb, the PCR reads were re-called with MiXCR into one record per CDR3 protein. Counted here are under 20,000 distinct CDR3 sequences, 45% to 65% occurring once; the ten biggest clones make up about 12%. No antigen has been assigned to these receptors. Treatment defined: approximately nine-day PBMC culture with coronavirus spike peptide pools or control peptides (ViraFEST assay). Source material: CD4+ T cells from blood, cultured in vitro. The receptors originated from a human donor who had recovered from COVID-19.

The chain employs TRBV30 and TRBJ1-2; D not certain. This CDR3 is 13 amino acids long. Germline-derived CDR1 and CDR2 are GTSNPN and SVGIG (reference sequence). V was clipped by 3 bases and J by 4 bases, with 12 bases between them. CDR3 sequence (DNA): TGTGCCTGGAGCGCCCAAGGACTCTATGGCTACACCTTC. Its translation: CAWSAQGLYGYTF.

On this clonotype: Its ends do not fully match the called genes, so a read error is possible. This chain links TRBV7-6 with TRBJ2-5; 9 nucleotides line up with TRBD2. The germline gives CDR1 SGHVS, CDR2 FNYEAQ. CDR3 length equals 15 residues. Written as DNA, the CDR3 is TGTGCTAGCAGCCTGAGCGGGGGGCCCCAAGAGACCCAGTACTTC. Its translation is CASSLSGGPQETQYF.

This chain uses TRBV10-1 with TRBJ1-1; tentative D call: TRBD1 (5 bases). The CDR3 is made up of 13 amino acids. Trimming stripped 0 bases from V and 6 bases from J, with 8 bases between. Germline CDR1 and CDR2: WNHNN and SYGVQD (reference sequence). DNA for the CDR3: TGCGCCAGCAGTGAGTCAGGGGACGCTGAAGCTTTCTTT. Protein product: CASSESGDAEAFF.

CDR3 amino acids: CASSILGTMAFF. The DNA for the CDR3 is TGTGCCAGTAGTATCCTTGGGACAATGGCTTTCTTT. J is TRBJ1-1 and V is TRBV19; D might be TRBD1 (6 bases). CDR1 and CDR2 (germline): LNHDA, SQIVND (reference sequence). This CDR3 spans 12 amino acids. V was cut by 3 bases and J by 11 bases, with 13 bases left in between.